Below are 9 T cell receptor beta chains sequenced from a single sample in a study of blood T cell repertoires in COVID-19. Sequencing was performed with immunoSEQ multiplex PCR; in TCRdb, only in-frame clones are kept and a portion is missing. The sample lists some 40,000 clones, over 75% seen once, with approximately 43% in the top ten. Sequencing input: peripheral blood. All receptors derive from a woman of 80 years or more with acute or convalescent COVID-19.

This chain uses TRBV3-1 (or the pseudogene TRBV3-2) with TRBJ2-1; 15 nucleotides match TRBD2. Germline V lookup: CDR1 LGHDT, CDR2 YNNKEL (reference sequence). The length of the CDR3 is 18 residues. J lost 5 bases, V lost 4 bases, and 9 bases had no gene match. The CDR3 region has the DNA TGTGCCAGCAGCCTTGGACTAGCGGGGGGGCGGTGGAACAATGAGCAGTTCTTC. Its translation is CASSLGLAGGRWNNEQFF.

The chain links TRBV5-1 to TRBJ2-2, with D possibly TRBD2 on 5 matching bases. Trimming removed 7 bases at V and 3 bases at J, with 10 bases between. Germline CDR1 and CDR2: SGHRS and YFSETQ. The CDR3 length is 13 residues. The CDR3 DNA sequence: TGCGCCAGCGGAATGAGGGACACCGGGGAGCTGTTTTTT. Translation: CASGMRDTGELFF.

The rearrangement joins TRBV9 to TRBJ2-7; TRBD1 matches at 7 bases. CDR3 length: 15 residues. Trimming took 4 bases from V and 2 from J; bases not matched to a gene: 9. Looked up from germline, CDR1 is SGDLS and CDR2 is YYNGEE. The chain's CDR3 is CASSTSPGTAYEQYF. In DNA form, the CDR3 reads TGTGCCAGCAGCACCTCACCCGGGACAGCCTACGAGCAGTACTTC.

This chain links TRBV18 with TRBJ2-3, with TRBD2 matching over 9 bases. The CDR3 has 16 residues. Trimming removed 6 bases from V and 3 bases from J; junction bases left unmatched: 10. Germline V gene lookup returns CDR1 KGHSH and CDR2 LQKENI. DNA for the CDR3: TGTGCCAGCTCTCCCTCGGGCGCGGGGGGGACAGATACGCAGTATTTT. Translating it yields CASSPSGAGGTDTQYF.

V and J are TRBV13 and TRBJ2-7, with a weak D call TRBD1 (5 bases). The germline V gene encodes CDR1 PRHDT and CDR2 FYEKMQ (reference sequence). This CDR3 has 13 residues. Trimming shortened V by 0 bases and J by 5 bases, and 8 bases separated the two germline ends. Here the CDR3 reads CASSLGQGHEQYF. CDR3 coding DNA: TGTGCCAGCAGCTTAGGGCAGGGCCACGAGCAGTACTTC.

Written as DNA, the CDR3 is TGTGCCAACAGACAGGGGGCTGAGGAGACCCAGTACTTC. Protein sequence: CANRQGAEETQYF. V is TRBV2 and J is TRBJ2-5; 10 bases line up with TRBD1. CDR3 length: 13 amino acids. CDR1 and CDR2 (germline): SNHLY, FYNNEI. V gave up 10 bases and J gave up 5 bases; unmatched junction bases: 7.

The chain joins TRBV9 to TRBJ1-2; the D gene is possibly TRBD1 (5 bases). Per germline, CDR1 SGDLS and CDR2 YYNGEE. Trimming removed 4 bases from V and 2 bases from J, with 24 bases in between. This CDR3 region has 18 residues. CDR3 bases: TGTGCCAGCAGCCCCGAGGTGTGGGTCAGGGTGGCAAACTATGGCTACACCTTC. It codes for CASSPEVWVRVANYGYTF.

A word on this clone: At one end, the junction sequence differs from germline, possibly due to a read error. This rearrangement joins TRBV28 to TRBJ1-2; D ambiguous. The CDR3 has 11 residues. From germline, CDR1 is MDHEN and CDR2 SYDVKM. DNA for the CDR3: TGTGCAAGCAGCTCCAACTATGGCTACACCTTC. This encodes CASSSNYGYTF.

The chain links TRBV18 to TRBJ1-6; maybe TRBD1 (6 bases). CDR3 length: 16 amino acids. V was trimmed by 3 bases and J by 7 bases, leaving 16 bases between them. Germline V gene sequence: CDR1 KGHSH, CDR2 LQKENI. CDR3 coding DNA: TGTGCCAGCTCACCTTCCTCCGACAGGCTGAATTCACCCCTCCACTTT. Amino acids: CASSPSSDRLNSPLHF.